This T cell receptor beta chain was observed in a study of neurological immune-mediated disorders. Findings and caveats of the study: A possible signature appeared as one related-CDR3 cluster, in which phylogenetic grouping placed the repertoires of 18 of 34 multiple sclerosis patients. Sharing of CDR3 amino acid sequences among expanded clones across subjects was absent, suggesting private repertoires in all groups.

This clonotype was seen ten or more times. The antigen is unknown. Trimming removed 1 base from V and 9 bases from J, with 11 bases in between. There are 13 residues in the CDR3. Germline loops: CDR1 SGHRS, CDR2 YFSETQ. The cDNA was generated by 5'RACE with 10-nucleotide random UMIs. TCRdb processed the 5' RACE reads anew with MiXCR; each CDR3 protein has one entry. Of some 78,000 distinct CDR3 sequences in the sample, around 4.6% were seen once. V and J are TRBV5-1 and TRBJ2-1, with D possibly TRBD1 on 6 matching bases. This clonotype originated in a woman aged 25 to 45 with multiple sclerosis. The source material was PBMCs. Here the CDR3 DNA reads TGCGCCAGCAGCTTGCTACCCAGGGGTGAGCAGTTCTTC. Translated: CASSLLPRGEQFF.